These 24 T cell receptor beta chains were sequenced from one sample in a study of PD-1 blockade in classical Hodgkin lymphoma. TCRdb's table, derived via immunoSEQ multiplex PCR, lists solely in-frame clones and lacks some. Here the sample spans approximately 52,000 clones, about 89% being singletons. Regarding time point: cycle 4 day 1 (C4D1), after six to seven weeks of nivolumab. Autologous stem cell transplantation was followed by relapse in every patient, and brentuximab vedotin exposure varied. The specimen comprised peripheral blood mononuclear cells (PBMCs), sampled before the fourth cycle of nivolumab. The receptors shown here come from a human donor with classical Hodgkin lymphoma.

Notes on this clone: A read error may produce the germline difference seen at one junction end. This rearrangement joins TRBV6-5 to TRBJ1-1, with a tentative D call TRBD1 (5 bases). CDR1 MNHEY and CDR2 SVGAGI come from the germline V gene. The CDR3 totals 12 residues. The CDR3 coding sequence is TGTGCCAGCAGTTACATAAGGGGTGAATCTTTCTTT. Amino acids: CASSYIRGESFF.

The rearrangement links TRBV4-1 to TRBJ1-4, with a possible D match to TRBD1 (6 bases). V was cut by 1 base and J by 3 bases, with 15 bases left in between. Germline assignment: CDR1 MGHRA and CDR2 YSYEKL. This CDR3 has 17 residues. The CDR3 region has the DNA TGCGCCAGCAGCCAAGCACCCCCCAGGGGTTCTAATGAAAAACTGTTTTTT. Protein product: CASSQAPPRGSNEKLFF.

This clone was recorded a few times. In DNA form, the CDR3 reads TGCGCCAGTAACCTTGGGACACCCTTCTCCTACGAGCAGTACTTC. Protein sequence: CASNLGTPFSYEQYF. The J gene is TRBJ2-7, the V gene TRBV5-1; tentatively, D is TRBD1 (6 bases). The germline V gene encodes CDR1 SGHRS and CDR2 YFSETQ. The CDR3 length is 15 residues. Trimming removed 8 bases from V and 0 bases from J, with 18 bases in between.

This chain connects TRBV28 to TRBJ2-5; possible D gene TRBD2, 7 bases. V lost 5 bases and J lost 5, with 18 bases in between. This CDR3 has 15 amino acids. Germline V gives CDR1 MDHEN, CDR2 SYDVKM. Written as DNA, the CDR3 is TGTGCCAGCAGTCCCGGGGGGCAACAAAGTGAGACCCAGTACTTC. Translation gives CASSPGGQQSETQYF.

The chain employs TRBV5-1 and TRBJ1-2; 7 nucleotides match TRBD1. V was clipped by 0 bases and J by 7 bases; unmatched bases: 6. Germline-derived CDR1 and CDR2 are SGHRS and YFSETQ. There are 14 residues in the CDR3. For the CDR3, the DNA is TGCGCCAGCAGCTTGGACAGGGGTACGAGTGGCTACACCTTC. Translated: CASSLDRGTSGYTF.

This clone occurred once. Sequence at one end of the junction differs from germline and may be a read error. Other DNA sequences in this specimen translate into the identical CDR3. The V call is TRBV6-1, the J call TRBJ1-4; D not certain. CDR3 length: 14 residues. CDR1 is MNHNS, CDR2 SASEGT, per germline. CDR3: CASSEMWNNEKLFF. DNA for the CDR3: TGTGCCAGCAGTGAAATGTGGAATAATGAAAAGCTGTTTTTT.

The CDR3: CASRRLAGDNEQFF. DNA for the CDR3: TGTGCCAGCAGGCGACTAGCGGGAGACAATGAGCAGTTCTTC. The chain joins TRBV2 to TRBJ2-1; TRBD2 agrees at 12 bases. The V and J ends lost 6 bases and 5 bases, in that order; junction bases with no gene match: 2. In germline, CDR1 is SNHLY, CDR2 FYNNEI. The CDR3 runs to 14 residues.

The rearrangement links TRBV7-9 to TRBJ1-4, with a weak D call TRBD1 (6 bases). In germline, CDR1 is SEHNR, CDR2 FQNEAQ (reference sequence). Trimming cost V 2 bases and J 7 bases, with 11 bases left between them. The CDR3 totals 14 residues. CDR3 protein: CASSLSRGGEKLFF. The CDR3 DNA reads TGTGCCAGCAGCTTAAGCAGGGGAGGTGAAAAACTGTTTTTT.

The chain carries TRBV11-2 and TRBJ1-2; perhaps TRBD1 as D (6 bases). The CDR3 has 18 amino acids. Germline V gene sequence: CDR1 SGHAT, CDR2 FQNNGV. The V and J ends lost 1 base and 2 bases respectively, with 20 bases between them. The CDR3 DNA sequence: TGTGCCAGCAGCTTAGGGCATGCGGGGGCGAGGCCCAACTATGGCTACACCTTC. Translated: CASSLGHAGARPNYGYTF.

The CDR3 here is CASRLPGFDTEAFF. The CDR3 nucleotides are TGTGCCAGCAGATTACCAGGGTTCGACACTGAAGCTTTCTTT. The chain combines TRBV27 with TRBJ1-1; possibly TRBD1 for D (5 bases). Germline CDR1 is MNHEY and CDR2 is SMNVEV (reference sequence). The CDR3 totals 14 residues. Trimming left V 6 bases short and J 3 bases short, with 14 bases between.

This clone was seen a few times. This sequence joins TRBV5-8 and TRBJ2-7; TRBD1 or TRBD2 may be the D gene (5 bases each). CDR1 is SGHTS, CDR2 YDEGEE, per germline. Between the trimmed V and J ends, which lost 3 bases and 2 bases, there was a span of 9 bases. The CDR3 is 13 residues long. CDR3 amino acids: CASSWWDPYEQYF. The CDR3 nucleotides are TGTGCCAGCAGCTGGTGGGACCCCTACGAGCAGTACTTC.

This clone was counted a few times. The V call is TRBV28, the J call TRBJ2-2; D is tentatively TRBD1 or TRBD2 (5 bases each). This CDR3 contains 15 residues. V gave up 6 bases and J gave up 0 bases, with 11 bases separating them. Germline loops: CDR1 MDHEN, CDR2 SYDVKM. The CDR3 spells CASRPGTTNTGELFF. CDR3 sequence (DNA): TGTGCCAGCAGACCAGGGACCACGAACACCGGGGAGCTGTTTTTT. The whole variable domain, remainder taken from reference TRBV28 and TRBJ2-2, is DVKVTQSSRYLVKRTGEKVFLECVQDMDHENMFWYRQDPGLGLRLIYFSYDVKMKEKGDIPEGYSVSREKKERFSLILESASTNQTSMYLCASRPGTTNTGELFFGEGSRLTVL.

The chain is built from TRBV2 and TRBJ2-4, with D possibly matching TRBD2 (5 bases). This CDR3 contains 16 residues. Trimming removed 1 base from V and 0 bases from J, with 10 bases in between. Germline CDR1 is SNHLY and CDR2 is FYNNEI. The CDR3 region is CASSEVRTVAKNIQYF. The CDR3 region has the DNA TGTGCCAGCAGTGAAGTGAGGACTGTAGCCAAAAACATTCAGTACTTC. Combining the CDR3 with reference TRBV2 and TRBJ2-4 gives the whole variable domain EPEVTQTPSHQVTQMGQEVILRCVPISNHLYFYWYRQILGQKVEFLVSFYNNEISEKSEIFDDQFSVERPDGSNFTLKIRSTKLEDSAMYFCASSEVRTVAKNIQYFGAGTRLSVL.

The rearrangement uses TRBV18 and TRBJ1-3; D remains ambiguous. V dropped 2 bases and J dropped 1 base, with 12 bases sitting between them. Germline V CDR1 and CDR2: KGHSH, LQKENI. CDR3 length equals 16 residues. This chain's CDR3 is CASSPARGVSGNTIYF. The CDR3 DNA is TGTGCCAGCTCACCAGCGCGAGGAGTATCTGGAAACACCATATATTTT.

This chain connects TRBV15 to TRBJ2-7, with D unclear. Trimming pared 1 base from V and 6 bases from J, leaving 7 bases between. From germline, CDR1 is LNHNV and CDR2 YYDKDF (reference sequence). CDR3 length: 12 residues. The CDR3 nucleotides are TGTGCCACCAGCAGAGCTGGGTCCGAGCAGTACTTC. Amino acid sequence: CATSRAGSEQYF.

This chain uses TRBV6-6 with TRBJ2-1, with D perhaps TRBD2 (6 bases). The CDR3 consists of 16 residues. Germline-derived CDR1 and CDR2 are MNHNY and SVGAGI (reference sequence). V was pared by 4 bases and J by 5 bases, with 18 bases between. CDR3 bases: TGTGCCAGCAGTTTTAGGACGGGAGCTACAAACAATGAGCAGTTCTTC. It specifies CASSFRTGATNNEQFF.

The genes are TRBV27 and TRBJ2-5, with D unclear. Deletions cut 6 bases from V and 5 bases from J, with 13 bases between. The CDR3 contains 13 residues. Germline-derived CDR1 and CDR2 are MNHEY and SMNVEV (reference sequence). The CDR3, as DNA: TGTGCCAGCAGCTCGGTTTGGGGTGAGACCCAGTACTTC. As protein: CASSSVWGETQYF.

The rearrangement joins TRBV7-3 to TRBJ2-1, with 12 nucleotides matching TRBD2. There are 17 residues in the CDR3. Germline assignment: CDR1 SGHTA and CDR2 FQGTGA. J gave up 5 bases and V 9 bases, and 14 bases lay outside the gene matches. CDR3 in DNA: TGTGCCAGGACAGGGGTGACTAGCGGGAGAGGCGACAATGAGCAGTTCTTC. This gives the protein CARTGVTSGRGDNEQFF.

The chain links TRBV6-6 to TRBJ2-3; no clear D. The CDR3 totals 12 residues. The V and J ends lost 4 bases and 5 bases respectively, with 7 bases between them. Germline CDR1 is MNHNY and CDR2 is SVGAGI (reference sequence). CDR3 bases: TGTGCCAGCAGTTCCAAGAGAGATACGCAGTATTTT. Translating gives CASSSKRDTQYF.

The rearrangement links TRBV5-8 to TRBJ2-5; TRBD1 matches 11 bases. V dropped 4 bases and J dropped 5; count of bases not matched to a gene: 7. The V gene's germline CDR1 is SGHTS and CDR2 YDEGEE. This CDR3 region has 15 residues. CDR3: CASSPRGQGVETQYF. In nucleotides, the CDR3 is TGTGCCAGCAGCCCCCGGGGACAGGGGGTGGAGACCCAGTACTTC.

The chain uses TRBV7-9 and TRBJ1-4, with TRBD1 as a possible D gene (6 bases). Germline CDR1 is SEHNR and CDR2 is FQNEAQ (reference sequence). The CDR3 is 14 amino acids. V dropped 2 bases and J dropped 2 bases, with 6 bases sitting between them. The CDR3, as DNA: TGTGCCAGCAGCTTACAGGGGACTAATGAAAAACTGTTTTTT. Its protein product is CASSLQGTNEKLFF.

The chain is built from TRBV19 and TRBJ2-1; D may be TRBD2 (6 bases). V was trimmed by 0 bases and J by 15 bases, leaving 12 bases between them. CDR1 LNHDA and CDR2 SQIVND come from the germline V gene (reference sequence). The CDR3 consists of 12 residues. For the CDR3, the DNA is TGTGCCAGTAGTATAGACGGAGGGCGGCCGTTCTTC. This codes for CASSIDGGRPFF.

This rearrangement joins TRBV5-1 to TRBJ1-2; 8 bases agree with TRBD1. The CDR3 consists of 16 residues. Losses at the gene ends were 0 bases for V and 5 bases for J; bases not matched to a gene: 9. In germline, CDR1 is SGHRS, CDR2 YFSETQ. The CDR3 here is CASSLAGDRRSYGYTF. The CDR3 bases are TGCGCCAGCAGCTTGGCTGGGGACAGGCGCTCTTATGGCTACACCTTC.

The CDR3: CASSLSGTGVNEQYF. The CDR3 DNA follows: TGTGCCAGCAGTTTATCAGGGACAGGGGTCAACGAGCAGTACTTC. V gene TRBV27 combines with J gene TRBJ2-7, with TRBD1 matching over 10 bases. Per the germline V gene, CDR1 is MNHEY and CDR2 is SMNVEV (reference sequence). With 0 bases clipped from V and 5 bases from J, the junction kept 4 bases outside the gene matches. This CDR3 contains 15 residues.